The source of this TCR beta chain is a study of cytomegalovirus exposure and HLA in healthy donors. Points from the study as a whole: TCR beta V- and J-gene trimming was later associated with a missense DCLRE1C variant. Presence/absence results assume similar sequencing depth per donor, which may not hold. Sequencing likely produced, as an artifact, a cluster of highly shared sequence variants.

The PCR employed 60 Vbeta primers together with 13 Jbeta primers. Using immunoSEQ multiplex PCR, the repertoire was profiled, and TCRdb retains in-frame clones only, with some absent. Of around 63,000 clones in the sample, about 77% were seen once. A note on this clone: Its cognate antigen is unknown.

Source material: PBMCs. The clonotype comes from a man aged 35 to 55 in good health and CMV-seronegative.

CDR3 sequence: CASTPGHLNPNTGELFF. DNA for the CDR3: TGCGCCAGCACCCCGGGACACCTCAACCCGAACACCGGGGAGCTGTTTTTT. The chain is built from TRBV5-1 and TRBJ2-2; D is perhaps TRBD1 (6 bases). This CDR3 spans 17 amino acids. Trimming pared 6 bases from V and 0 bases from J, leaving 18 bases between. In germline, CDR1 is SGHRS, CDR2 YFSETQ.